This T cell receptor (beta chain) originates from a study of CD8+CD57+ T cells in acquired aplastic anemia. Patients who underwent sequencing had shown CD8+CD57+ cell expansion by flow cytometry. Severe acquired aplastic anemia was present in all patients. Genomic DNA was employed as the template in profiling TCR beta VDJ and CDR3. Each CDR3 protein gets one entry after TCRdb re-called the reads with MiXCR. The table includes roughly 160,000 distinct CDR3 sequences, roughly 43% detected once. The sequenced sample was sorted CD4+, CD8+, or CD8+CD57+ T cells (not recorded which) from PBMCs. The clonotype originates from a human donor with aplastic anemia.

This chain's CDR3 is CASSEQISGNTIYF. DNA for the CDR3: TGTGCCAGCAGCGAACAGATCTCTGGAAACACCATATATTTT. This rearrangement joins TRBV9 to TRBJ1-3; D not resolved. The CDR3 has 14 residues. The germline gives CDR1 SGDLS, CDR2 YYNGEE. V gave up 3 bases and J gave up 0 bases, with 7 bases separating them.